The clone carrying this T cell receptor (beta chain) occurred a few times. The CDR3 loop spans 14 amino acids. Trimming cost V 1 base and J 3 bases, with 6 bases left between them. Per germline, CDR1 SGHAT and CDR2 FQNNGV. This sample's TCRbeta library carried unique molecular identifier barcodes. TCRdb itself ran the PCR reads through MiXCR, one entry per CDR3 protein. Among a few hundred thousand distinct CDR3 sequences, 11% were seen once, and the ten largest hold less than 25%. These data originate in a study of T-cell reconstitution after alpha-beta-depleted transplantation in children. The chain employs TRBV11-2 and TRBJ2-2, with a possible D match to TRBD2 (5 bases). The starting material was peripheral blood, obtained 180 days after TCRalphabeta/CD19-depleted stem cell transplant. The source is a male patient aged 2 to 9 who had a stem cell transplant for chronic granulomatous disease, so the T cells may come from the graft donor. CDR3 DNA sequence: TGTGCCAGCAGCTTAGTAGCGTACACCGGGGAGCTGTTTTTT. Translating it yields CASSLVAYTGELFF.